This entry concerns a single TCR beta chain. This sample was included in a study of blood T cell repertoires in COVID-19. On the study more broadly: Researchers got acute and convalescent COVID-19 samples from the United States, Italy and Spain. From T cells, B-cell-depleted T cells, or PBMCs came the material, which was cDNA or gDNA.

TCRdb keeps only in-frame clones here, not all; method: immunoSEQ multiplex PCR. The repertoire includes 300,000 to 450,000 clones, 85% of them detected once, and approximately 3.7% sits in the top ten. The CDR3 sequence is 13 residues long. V lost 3 bases and J 6 bases, leaving 11 bases between the germline ends. In germline, CDR1 is SGHTA, CDR2 FQGTGA. The V gene is TRBV7-3, the J gene TRBJ1-2, with D perhaps matching TRBD1 (6 bases). What was sequenced was peripheral blood. The TCR sequence derives from a young woman with acute or convalescent COVID-19. CDR3 sequence: CASSFRGGDGYTF. The CDR3 region has the DNA TGTGCCAGCAGCTTCAGGGGTGGGGATGGCTACACCTTC.